What follows are 2 T cell receptor beta chains derived from one specimen sequenced in a study of cytomegalovirus exposure and HLA in healthy donors. This PCR relied on a set of 60 Vbeta primers and 13 Jbeta primers. Profiled with immunoSEQ multiplex PCR; TCRdb holds only in-frame clones, not every one. The sample shows roughly 82,000 clones, about 74% of them seen only once. Sample: PBMCs. These receptors originate from a woman in her forties or fifties in good health and CMV-seropositive.

Concerning this clone: The sample holds other DNA sequences that translate to the same CDR3. The V and J genes are TRBV29-1 and TRBJ2-3; a possible D gene is TRBD1 (6 bases). The CDR3 sequence is 15 residues long. CDR1 and CDR2 (germline): SQVTM, ANQGSEA. The germline V and J ends were trimmed by 6 bases and 0 bases, with 16 bases remaining between them. This CDR3 is CSVDIGQHSTDTQYF. In DNA, the CDR3 is TGCAGCGTAGATATTGGACAGCATAGCACAGATACGCAGTATTTT.

V is TRBV6-1 and J is TRBJ1-2, with a tentative D call TRBD1 (6 bases). The CDR3 length is 14 residues. Germline V gene sequence: CDR1 MNHNS, CDR2 SASEGT. Trimming took off 2 bases at V and 3 bases at J, with 10 bases between the two ends. The CDR3 nucleotides read TGTGCCAGCAGTGAATGGCCAGGGGACTATGGCTACACCTTC. It specifies CASSEWPGDYGYTF.